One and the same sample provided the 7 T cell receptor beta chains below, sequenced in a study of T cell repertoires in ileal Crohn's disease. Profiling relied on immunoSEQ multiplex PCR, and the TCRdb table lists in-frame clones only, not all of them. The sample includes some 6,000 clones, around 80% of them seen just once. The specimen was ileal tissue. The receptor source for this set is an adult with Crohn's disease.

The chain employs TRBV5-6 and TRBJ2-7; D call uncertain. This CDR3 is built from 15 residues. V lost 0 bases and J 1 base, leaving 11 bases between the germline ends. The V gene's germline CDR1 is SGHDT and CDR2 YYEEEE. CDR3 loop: CASSLEGVRSYEQYF. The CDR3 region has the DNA TGTGCCAGCAGCTTGGAAGGAGTCCGGTCCTACGAGCAGTACTTC.

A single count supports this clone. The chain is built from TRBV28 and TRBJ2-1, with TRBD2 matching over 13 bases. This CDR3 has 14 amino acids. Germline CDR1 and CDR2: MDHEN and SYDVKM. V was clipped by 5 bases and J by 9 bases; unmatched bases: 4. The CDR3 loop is CASSPGLAGVEQFF. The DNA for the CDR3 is TGTGCCAGCAGTCCTGGACTAGCGGGAGTTGAGCAGTTCTTC.

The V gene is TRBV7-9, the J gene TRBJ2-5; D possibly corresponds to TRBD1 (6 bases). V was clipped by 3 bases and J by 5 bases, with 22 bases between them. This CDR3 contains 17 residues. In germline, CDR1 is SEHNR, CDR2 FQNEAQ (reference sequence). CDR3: CASSLGVVGRGSETQYF. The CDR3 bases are TGTGCCAGCAGCTTGGGGGTCGTGGGCAGGGGATCGGAGACCCAGTACTTC.

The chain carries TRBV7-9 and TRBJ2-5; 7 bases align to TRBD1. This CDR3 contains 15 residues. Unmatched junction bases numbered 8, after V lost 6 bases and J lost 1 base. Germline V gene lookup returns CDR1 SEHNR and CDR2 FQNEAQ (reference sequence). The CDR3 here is CASRTIGTAQETQYF. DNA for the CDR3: TGTGCCAGCAGAACAATCGGGACAGCCCAAGAGACCCAGTACTTC.

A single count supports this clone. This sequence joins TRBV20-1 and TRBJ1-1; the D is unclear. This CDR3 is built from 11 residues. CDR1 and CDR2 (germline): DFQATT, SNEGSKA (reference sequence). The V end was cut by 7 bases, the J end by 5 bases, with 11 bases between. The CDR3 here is CSVGMRTEAFF. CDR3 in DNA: TGCAGTGTTGGTATGAGGACTGAAGCTTTCTTT.

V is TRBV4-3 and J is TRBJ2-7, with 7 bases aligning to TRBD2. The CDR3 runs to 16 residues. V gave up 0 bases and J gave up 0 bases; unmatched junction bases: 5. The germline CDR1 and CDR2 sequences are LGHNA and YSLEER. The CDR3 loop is CASSQDGGVNSYEQYF. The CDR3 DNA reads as TGCGCCAGCAGCCAAGATGGGGGGGTAAACTCCTACGAGCAGTACTTC.

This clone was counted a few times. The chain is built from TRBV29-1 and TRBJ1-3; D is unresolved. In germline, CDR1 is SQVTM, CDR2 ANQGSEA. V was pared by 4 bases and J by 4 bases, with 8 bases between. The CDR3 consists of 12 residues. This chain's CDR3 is CSVVPVGNTIYF. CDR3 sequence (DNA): TGCAGCGTTGTTCCGGTAGGAAACACCATATATTTT.